The 10 T cell receptor beta chains reported below all come from one sample, sequenced in a study of T cell responses to AZD1222 COVID-19 vaccine. This table comes from immunoSEQ multiplex PCR, and its TCRdb copy is limited to in-frame clones, with some not included. The sample gives 240,000 or so clones, over 90% of which show up once; 0.55% is in the top ten. The source material was peripheral blood, sampled on day 0 of AZD1222 vaccination. These receptors all stem from an adult in good health.

This chain joins TRBV28 and TRBJ1-1; D might be TRBD1 (5 bases). Germline V CDR1 and CDR2: MDHEN, SYDVKM. V shed 5 bases and J shed 2 bases, with 12 bases lying between them. CDR3 size: 14 residues. CDR3 amino acids: CASSRPGTNTEAFF. The CDR3 bases are TGTGCCAGCAGTAGACCGGGGACTAACACTGAAGCTTTCTTT.

This chain uses TRBV7-9 with TRBJ2-5; D is undetermined. The CDR3 is made up of 12 amino acids. Germline V gives CDR1 SEHNR, CDR2 FQNEAQ (reference sequence). Trimming pared 3 bases from V and 4 bases from J, leaving 6 bases between. CDR3 amino acids: CASSFYRETQYF. In nucleotides, the CDR3 is TGTGCCAGCAGCTTTTATCGAGAGACCCAGTACTTC.

For the CDR3, the DNA is TGTGCCAGTAGTATCCGGCAGGGTCCCTATGGCTACACCTTC. Residues: CASSIRQGPYGYTF. The chain joins TRBV19 to TRBJ1-2; D is perhaps TRBD1 (5 bases). The length of the CDR3 is 14 residues. Trimming removed 3 bases at V and 4 bases at J, with 12 bases between. Per germline, CDR1 LNHDA and CDR2 SQIVND (reference sequence).

This clone was found once. The chain recombines TRBV5-1 with TRBJ1-1, with D perhaps TRBD1 (5 bases). Germline CDR1 and CDR2: SGHRS and YFSETQ. With 0 bases removed from V and 5 bases from J, the gap between germline ends came to 11 bases. The CDR3 totals 14 residues. In nucleotides, the CDR3 is TGCGCCAGCAGCTTGGGGGGCGGATTGACTGAAGCTTTCTTT. Translation: CASSLGGGLTEAFF. The complete variable domain, with remaining parts taken from reference TRBV5-1 and TRBJ1-1, reads KAGVTQTPRYLIKTRGQQVTLSCSPISGHRSVSWYQQTPGQGLQFLFEYFSETQRNKGNFPGRFSGRQFSNSRSEMNVSTLELGDSALYLCASSLGGGLTEAFFGQGTRLTVV.

The CDR3 sequence: CASSLGSGESSYEQYF. In DNA form, the CDR3 reads TGCGCCAGCAGCTTGGGATCAGGGGAAAGCTCCTACGAGCAGTACTTC. The chain is built from TRBV5-1 and TRBJ2-7; possibly TRBD1 for D (6 bases). V gave up 0 bases and J gave up 0 bases, with 13 bases separating them. This CDR3 contains 16 residues. Germline V CDR1 and CDR2: SGHRS, YFSETQ.

The count of this clone is one. V and J are TRBV12-3 or TRBV12-4 and TRBJ2-3; D gene unclear. Between the trimmed V and J ends, which lost 2 bases and 2 bases, there was a span of 5 bases. This CDR3 has 13 residues. The CDR3 coding sequence is TGTGCCAGCAGTTTATTACCCACAGATACGCAGTATTTT. It translates to CASSLLPTDTQYF.

The chain combines TRBV27 with TRBJ1-2; no definite D call. CDR3 size: 13 residues. CDR1 is MNHEY and CDR2 is SMNVEV in the germline V gene (reference sequence). V shed 7 bases and J shed 4 bases, with 13 bases lying between them. The CDR3 here is CASMRTDGYGYTF. The CDR3 region has the DNA TGTGCCAGCATGAGGACCGACGGCTATGGCTACACCTTC.

This sequence joins TRBV4-2 and TRBJ1-5; a possible D gene is TRBD1 (5 bases). This CDR3 region has 16 residues. Germline values: CDR1 LGHNA, CDR2 YNFKEQ. With 4 bases removed from V and 3 bases from J, the gap between germline ends came to 16 bases. CDR3 sequence reads: CASSLSGAEVNQPQHF. The CDR3 bases are TGTGCCAGCAGCCTCTCTGGGGCCGAGGTCAATCAGCCCCAGCATTTT.

This chain uses TRBV6-6 with TRBJ1-2; 7 bases agree with TRBD1. The junction had 6 bases not matched to a gene; V was cut back by 5 bases and J by 0 bases. CDR1 and CDR2 from the germline V gene are MNHNY and SVGAGI (reference sequence). The CDR3 has 15 amino acids. CDR3 sequence (DNA): TGTGCCAGCAGTCGATACAGGGGCCCTAACTATGGCTACACCTTC. It yields the protein CASSRYRGPNYGYTF.

The chain uses TRBV3-1 (or the pseudogene TRBV3-2) and TRBJ2-7; weak D call: TRBD2 (5 bases). V lost 0 bases to trimming and J lost 2 bases, with 14 bases between them. This CDR3 spans 16 amino acids. CDR1 LGHDT and CDR2 YNNKEL come from the germline V gene (reference sequence). As DNA, the CDR3 is TGTGCCAGCAGCCAAGATGGCCTAGCCTCGGCCTACGAGCAGTACTTC. It encodes CASSQDGLASAYEQYF.